The 6 T cell receptor beta chains below were found in one sample sequenced in a study of identical twins. A single record per CDR3 protein comes from TCRdb applying MiXCR to the 5' RACE reads. The sample records approximately 530,000 distinct CDR3 sequences, more than 20% being singletons. These data also featured in a second study, about yellow fever vaccine responses in identical twins.

Sequencing used CD4+ T cells sorted from blood. These receptors were collected from a woman in her late teens or twenties in good health.

About this clonotype: Mismatch with germline at one junction end may stem from a read error. The CDR3 reads CASSDRGTSYNERFF. In DNA, the CDR3 is TGTGCCAGCAGTGATCGCGGGACCTCCTACAATGAGCGGTTCTTC. The rearrangement joins TRBV2 to TRBJ2-1, with D perhaps matching TRBD2 (6 bases). Germline lookup yields CDR1 SNHLY and CDR2 FYNNEI. The CDR3 is 15 amino acids.

A remark on this clonotype: An end of the junction does not agree with germline; a read error may underlie this. V and J are TRBV7-9 and TRBJ2-5, with no clear D. This CDR3 is 15 amino acids long. Germline-derived CDR1 and CDR2 are SEHNR and FQNEAQ (reference sequence). CDR3 sequence: CASSLDGINQETQCF. CDR3 in DNA: TGTGCCAGCAGCTTAGATGGGATAAACCAAGAGACCCAGTGCTTC.

The chain carries TRBV4-1 and TRBJ2-3, with 7 bases aligning to TRBD1. The CDR3 runs 14 residues. Germline V gives CDR1 MGHRA, CDR2 YSYEKL. V lost 3 bases to trimming and J lost 1 base; unmatched junction nucleotides: 1. The CDR3 nucleotides are TGCGCCAGCAGCCACGGACAGGGCACAGATACGCAGTATTTT. Amino acid sequence: CASSHGQGTDTQYF.

The V gene is TRBV15, the J gene TRBJ1-6; D remains ambiguous. V lost 5 bases to trimming and J lost 10 bases, with 12 bases between them. This CDR3 is built from 13 residues. Germline CDR1 LNHNV, CDR2 YYDKDF (reference sequence). The CDR3 DNA reads TGTGCCACCAGCCCAAGGGAGATCTCACCCCTCCACTTT. Its protein is CATSPREISPLHF.

The chain couples TRBV7-8 to TRBJ1-2; TRBD1 matches at 9 bases. The germline V gene has CDR1 SGHVS and CDR2 FQNEAQ. Germline trimming cut 5 bases from V and 4 bases from J; bases unmatched to any gene: 8. The CDR3 runs 15 residues. CDR3 in amino acids: CASSPGQGVFYGYTF. As DNA, the CDR3 is TGTGCCAGCAGCCCGGGACAGGGTGTGTTCTATGGCTACACCTTC.

This clonotype was counted only a few times. This chain joins TRBV10-1 and TRBJ2-5; TRBD1 or TRBD2 may be the D gene (5 bases each). This CDR3 is built from 16 residues. Germline CDR1 reads WNHNN; CDR2 reads SYGVQD (reference sequence). V lost 0 bases, J lost 5 bases, and 16 bases lay in between. In DNA, the CDR3 is TGCGCCAGCAGTGAGTCGGTGGGGGTGACAAAGGAGACCCAGTACTTC. It yields the protein CASSESVGVTKETQYF.